The entry that follows covers one T cell receptor (beta chain) sequence. Its antigen remains unidentified. The data belong to a study of T cells in Graves' hyperthyroidism and ophthalmopathy. Study-wide context: Peripheral blood collection took place at initial diagnosis, before any treatment. Study-level results: The blood repertoire included most of the expanded thyroid clonotypes above 0.001. Ophthalmopathy onset followed model prediction by a median approximately six months.

From RNA transcripts, TCR beta CDR3 regions were amplified. When the TCR CDR3 underwent first-round RT-PCR, the HTBI primer set was used. Each CDR3 protein gets one entry after TCRdb re-called the multiplex PCR reads with MiXCR. The sample consists of some 560,000 distinct CDR3 sequences, 15% to 19% of them appearing once. Trimming left V 0 bases short and J 0 bases short, with 9 bases between. CDR3 length: 16 amino acids. Germline CDR1 and CDR2: SGHNT and YYREEE (reference sequence). Sequences were obtained from blood. The chain combines TRBV5-4 with TRBJ2-2; D is possibly TRBD1 (5 bases). The clonotype was recovered from a woman aged 30 to 39 with Graves' hyperthyroidism. The CDR3 reads CASSLVRRANTGELFF. The CDR3 DNA follows: TGTGCCAGCAGCTTGGTCCGCAGGGCGAACACCGGGGAGCTGTTTTTT.